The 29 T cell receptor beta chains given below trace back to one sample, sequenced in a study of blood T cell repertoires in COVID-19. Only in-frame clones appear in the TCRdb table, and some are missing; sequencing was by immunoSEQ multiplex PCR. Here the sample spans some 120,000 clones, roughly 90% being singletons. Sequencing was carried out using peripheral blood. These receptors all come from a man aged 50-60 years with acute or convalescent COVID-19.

For the CDR3, the DNA is TGTGCCAGCAGTTCCGGACTAGCGGGAGTGAGGTACGAGCAGTACTTC. It codes for CASSSGLAGVRYEQYF. The chain couples TRBV6-2 or TRBV6-3 to TRBJ2-7; 13 bases line up with TRBD2. With 4 bases clipped from V and 4 bases from J, the junction kept 7 bases outside the gene matches. This CDR3 is 16 amino acids long. CDR1 is MNHEY, CDR2 SVGEGT, per germline.

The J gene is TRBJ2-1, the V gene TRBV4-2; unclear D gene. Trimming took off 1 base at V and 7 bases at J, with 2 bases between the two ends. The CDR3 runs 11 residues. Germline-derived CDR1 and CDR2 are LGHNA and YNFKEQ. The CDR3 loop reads CASSQVNEQFF. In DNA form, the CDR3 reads TGTGCCAGCAGCCAAGTAAATGAGCAGTTCTTC.

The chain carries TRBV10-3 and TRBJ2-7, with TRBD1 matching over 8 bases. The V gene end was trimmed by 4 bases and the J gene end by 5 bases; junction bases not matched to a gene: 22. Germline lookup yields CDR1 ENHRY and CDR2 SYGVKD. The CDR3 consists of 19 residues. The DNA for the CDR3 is TGTGCCATCAGTGGCTCCCCCTTGAGGACCTCCTCACAGGGGGACGAGCAGTACTTC. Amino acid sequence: CAISGSPLRTSSQGDEQYF.

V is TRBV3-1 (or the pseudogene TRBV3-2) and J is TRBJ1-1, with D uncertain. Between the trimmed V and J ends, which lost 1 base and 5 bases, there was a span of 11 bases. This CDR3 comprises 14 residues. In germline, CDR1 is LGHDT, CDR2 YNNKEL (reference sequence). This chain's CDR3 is CASSQGLGLTEAFF. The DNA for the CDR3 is TGTGCCAGCAGCCAAGGACTGGGTTTAACTGAAGCTTTCTTT.

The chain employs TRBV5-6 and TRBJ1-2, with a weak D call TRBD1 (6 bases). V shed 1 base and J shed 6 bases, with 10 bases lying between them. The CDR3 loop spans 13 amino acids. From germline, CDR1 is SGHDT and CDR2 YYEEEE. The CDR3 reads CASSLRGGNGYTF. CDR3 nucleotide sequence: TGTGCCAGCAGCTTGCGGGGGGGCAATGGCTACACCTTC.

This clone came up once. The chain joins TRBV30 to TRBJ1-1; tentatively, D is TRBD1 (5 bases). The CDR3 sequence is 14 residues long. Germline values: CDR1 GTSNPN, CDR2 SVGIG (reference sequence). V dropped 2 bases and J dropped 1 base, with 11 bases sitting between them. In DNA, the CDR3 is TGTGCCTGGAGTATGGGGAGGGGGAACACTGAAGCTTTCTTT. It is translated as CAWSMGRGNTEAFF.

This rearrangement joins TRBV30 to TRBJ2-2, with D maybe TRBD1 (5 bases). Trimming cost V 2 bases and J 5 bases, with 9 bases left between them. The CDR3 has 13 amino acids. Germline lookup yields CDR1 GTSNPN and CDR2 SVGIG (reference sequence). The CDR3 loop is CAWSQGNTGELFF. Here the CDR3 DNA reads TGTGCCTGGAGTCAGGGCAATACCGGGGAGCTGTTTTTT. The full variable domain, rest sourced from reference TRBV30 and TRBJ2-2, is SQTIHQWPATLVQPVGSPLSLECTVEGTSNPNLYWYRQAAGRGLQLLFYSVGIGQISSEVPQNLSASRPQDRQFILSSKKLLLSDSGFYLCAWSQGNTGELFFGEGSRLTVL.

The CDR3 region has the DNA TGTGCCAGTAGTATAGGGCAGGGGGCGACAGATACGCAGTATTTT. As protein: CASSIGQGATDTQYF. The chain is built from TRBV19 and TRBJ2-3, with TRBD1 matching over 8 bases. CDR3 length: 15 residues. Looked up from germline, CDR1 is LNHDA and CDR2 is SQIVND (reference sequence). V gave up 1 base and J gave up 3 bases; unmatched junction bases: 3.

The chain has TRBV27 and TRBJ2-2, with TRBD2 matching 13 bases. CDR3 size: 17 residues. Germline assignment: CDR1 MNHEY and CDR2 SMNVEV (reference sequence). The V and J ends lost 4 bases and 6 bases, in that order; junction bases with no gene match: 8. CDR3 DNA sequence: TGTGCCAGCAGTTCCCGACTAGCGGGAGGCCAGTCCGGGGAGCTGTTTTTT. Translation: CASSSRLAGGQSGELFF.

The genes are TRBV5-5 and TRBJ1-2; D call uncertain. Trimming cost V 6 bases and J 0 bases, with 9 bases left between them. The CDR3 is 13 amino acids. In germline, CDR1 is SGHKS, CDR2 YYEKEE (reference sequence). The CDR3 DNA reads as TGTGCCAGCAACCTGCCAGCTAACTATGGCTACACCTTC. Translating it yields CASNLPANYGYTF.

The CDR3 sequence: CASSFRTGLQPQHF. In nucleotides, the CDR3 is TGTGCCAGCAGTTTTCGGACAGGGTTGCAGCCCCAGCATTTT. The rearrangement joins TRBV27 to TRBJ1-5, with 8 bases that match TRBD1. The length of the CDR3 is 14 residues. Germline CDR1 and CDR2: MNHEY and SMNVEV (reference sequence). J gave up 7 bases and V 3 bases, and 5 bases lay outside the gene matches.

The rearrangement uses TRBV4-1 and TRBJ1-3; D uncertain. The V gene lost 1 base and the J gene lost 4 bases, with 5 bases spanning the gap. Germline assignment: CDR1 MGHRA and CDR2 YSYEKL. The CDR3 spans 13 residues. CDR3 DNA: TGCGCCAGCAGCCAAGTTTCGGGAAACACCATATATTTT. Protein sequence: CASSQVSGNTIYF.

The CDR3 nucleotides are TGCGCCAGCAGCACCGGGACAGGTCCCTACGAGCAGTACTTC. It specifies CASSTGTGPYEQYF. This rearrangement joins TRBV4-3 to TRBJ2-7; 8 nucleotides line up with TRBD1. The CDR3 sequence is 14 residues long. The V gene end was trimmed by 5 bases and the J gene end by 2 bases; junction bases not matched to a gene: 5. Germline values: CDR1 LGHNA, CDR2 YSLEER.

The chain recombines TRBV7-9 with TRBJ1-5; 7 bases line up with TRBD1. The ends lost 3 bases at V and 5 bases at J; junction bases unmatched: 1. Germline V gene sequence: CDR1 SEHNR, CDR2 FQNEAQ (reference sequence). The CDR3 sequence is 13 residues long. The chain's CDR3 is CASSFTGDQPQHF. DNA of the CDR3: TGTGCCAGCAGCTTCACAGGGGATCAGCCCCAGCATTTT.

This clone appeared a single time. The CDR3 sequence is CASSVVGDTNSPLHF. In DNA, the CDR3 is TGTGCCAGCAGCGTAGTCGGGGACACAAATTCACCCCTCCACTTT. This chain links TRBV9 with TRBJ1-6; D is perhaps TRBD1 (6 bases). The V gene's germline CDR1 is SGDLS and CDR2 YYNGEE. There are 15 residues in the CDR3. V dropped 0 bases and J dropped 7 bases, with 11 bases sitting between them.

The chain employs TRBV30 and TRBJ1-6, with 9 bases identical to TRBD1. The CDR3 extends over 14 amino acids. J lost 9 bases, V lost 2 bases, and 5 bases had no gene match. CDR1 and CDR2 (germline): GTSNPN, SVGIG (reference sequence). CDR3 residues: CAWSPGQGGSPLHF. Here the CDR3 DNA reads TGTGCCTGGAGTCCGGGACAGGGTGGTTCACCCCTCCACTTT.

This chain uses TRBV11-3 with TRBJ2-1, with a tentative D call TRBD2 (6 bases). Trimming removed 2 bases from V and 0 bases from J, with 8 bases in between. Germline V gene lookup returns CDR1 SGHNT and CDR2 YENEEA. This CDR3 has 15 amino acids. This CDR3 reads CASSLTSSSYNEQFF. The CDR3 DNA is TGTGCCAGCAGCTTAACTAGCAGCTCCTACAATGAGCAGTTCTTC.

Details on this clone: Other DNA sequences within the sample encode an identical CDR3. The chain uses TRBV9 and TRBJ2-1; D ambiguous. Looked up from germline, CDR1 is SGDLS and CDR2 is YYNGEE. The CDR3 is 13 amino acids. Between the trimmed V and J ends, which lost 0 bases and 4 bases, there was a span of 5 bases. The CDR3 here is CASSVARYNEQFF. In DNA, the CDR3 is TGTGCCAGCAGCGTAGCGCGTTACAATGAGCAGTTCTTC. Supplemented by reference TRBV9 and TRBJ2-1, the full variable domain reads DSGVTQTPKHLITATGQRVTLRCSPRSGDLSVYWYQQSLDQGLQFLIQYYNGEERAKGNILERFSAQQFPDLHSELNLSSLELGDSALYFCASSVARYNEQFFGPGTRLTVL.

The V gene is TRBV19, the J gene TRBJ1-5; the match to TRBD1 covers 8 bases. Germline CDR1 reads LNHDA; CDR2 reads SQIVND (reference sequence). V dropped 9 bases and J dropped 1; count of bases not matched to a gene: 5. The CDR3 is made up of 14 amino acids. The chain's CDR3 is CASRTGTSNQPQHF. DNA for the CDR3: TGTGCCAGCCGGACAGGGACGAGCAATCAGCCCCAGCATTTT.

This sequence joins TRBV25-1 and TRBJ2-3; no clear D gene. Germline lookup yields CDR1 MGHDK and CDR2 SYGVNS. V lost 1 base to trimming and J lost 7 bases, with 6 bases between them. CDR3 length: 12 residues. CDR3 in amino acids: CASSESQNTQYF. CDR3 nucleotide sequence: TGTGCCAGCAGTGAATCCCAAAATACGCAGTATTTT.

CDR3 region: CASSQGTGGLYEQYF. The CDR3 DNA is TGCGCCAGCAGCCAAGGGACAGGGGGACTTTACGAGCAGTACTTC. This rearrangement joins TRBV4-3 to TRBJ2-7; TRBD1 aligns across 10 bases. Looked up from germline, CDR1 is LGHNA and CDR2 is YSLEER. The V segment lost 1 base and the J segment 4 bases; nucleotides outside the gene matches: 4. The CDR3 length is 15 residues.

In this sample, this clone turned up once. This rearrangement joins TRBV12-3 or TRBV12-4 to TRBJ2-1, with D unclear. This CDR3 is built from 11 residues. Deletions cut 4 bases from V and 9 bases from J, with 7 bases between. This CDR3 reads CASSSYGEQFF. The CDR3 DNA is TGTGCCAGCAGTTCCTACGGTGAGCAGTTCTTC.

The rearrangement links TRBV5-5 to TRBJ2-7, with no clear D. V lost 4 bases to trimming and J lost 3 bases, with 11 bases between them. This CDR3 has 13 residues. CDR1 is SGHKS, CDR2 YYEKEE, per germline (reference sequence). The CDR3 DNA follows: TGTGCCAGCAGCCCTGGGTCGGGCTACGAGCAGTACTTC. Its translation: CASSPGSGYEQYF.

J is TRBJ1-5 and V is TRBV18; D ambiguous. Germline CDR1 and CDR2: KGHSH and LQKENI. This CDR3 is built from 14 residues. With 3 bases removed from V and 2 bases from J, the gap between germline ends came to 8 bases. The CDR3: CASSPAGGNQPQHF. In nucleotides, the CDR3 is TGTGCCAGCTCACCGGCGGGCGGCAATCAGCCCCAGCATTTT.

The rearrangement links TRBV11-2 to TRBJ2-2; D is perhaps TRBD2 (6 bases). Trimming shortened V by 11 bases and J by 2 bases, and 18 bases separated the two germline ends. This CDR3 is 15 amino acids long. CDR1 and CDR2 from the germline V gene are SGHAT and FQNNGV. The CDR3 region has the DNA TGTGCCCGCGCGGGGTGGGGGGACAACACCGGGGAGCTGTTTTTT. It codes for CARAGWGDNTGELFF.

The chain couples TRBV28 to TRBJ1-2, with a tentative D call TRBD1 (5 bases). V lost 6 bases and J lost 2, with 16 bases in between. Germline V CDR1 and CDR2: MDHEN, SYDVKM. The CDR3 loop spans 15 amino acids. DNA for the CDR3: TGTGCCAGCAGATTGGCGGGGGGGGTCAACTATGGCTACACCTTC. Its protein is CASRLAGGVNYGYTF.

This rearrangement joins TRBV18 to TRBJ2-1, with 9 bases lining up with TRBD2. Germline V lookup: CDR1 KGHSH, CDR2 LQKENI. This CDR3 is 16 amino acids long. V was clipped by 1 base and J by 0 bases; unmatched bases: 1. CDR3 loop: CASSPRRGGSYNEQFF. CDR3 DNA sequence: TGTGCCAGCTCACCACGGCGGGGGGGCTCCTACAATGAGCAGTTCTTC.

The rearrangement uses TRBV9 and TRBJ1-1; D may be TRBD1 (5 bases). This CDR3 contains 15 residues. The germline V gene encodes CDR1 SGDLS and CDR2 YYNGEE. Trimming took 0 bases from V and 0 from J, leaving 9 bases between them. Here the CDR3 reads CASSVVPGMNTEAFF. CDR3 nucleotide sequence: TGTGCCAGCAGCGTAGTACCAGGGATGAACACTGAAGCTTTCTTT.

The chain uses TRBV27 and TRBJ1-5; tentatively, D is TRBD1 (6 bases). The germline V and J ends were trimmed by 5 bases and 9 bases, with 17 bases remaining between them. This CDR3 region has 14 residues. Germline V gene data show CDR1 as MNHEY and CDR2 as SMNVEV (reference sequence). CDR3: CASSTHAQGLPQHF. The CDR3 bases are TGTGCCAGCAGTACCCACGCACAGGGATTGCCCCAGCATTTT.